This entry lists 20 T cell receptor beta chains sequenced from one sample in a study of blood T cell repertoires in COVID-19. The protocol was immunoSEQ multiplex PCR, while the TCRdb copy is restricted to in-frame clones and leaves out a portion. In the table there are 200,000 to 300,000 clones, approximately 80% of which are singletons. Input material: peripheral blood. The receptor set was obtained from a woman older than 75 with acute or convalescent COVID-19.

The chain joins TRBV28 to TRBJ2-5; the match to TRBD2 covers 11 bases. The CDR3 has 16 residues. The V gene end was trimmed by 6 bases and the J gene end by 1 base; junction bases not matched to a gene: 7. Germline CDR1 MDHEN, CDR2 SYDVKM. Here the CDR3 DNA reads TGTGCCAGCAGATACGGACTAGCGGGCTCCCAAGAGACCCAGTACTTC. It codes for CASRYGLAGSQETQYF.

V gene TRBV6-5 combines with J gene TRBJ2-7; D might be TRBD1 (5 bases). The CDR3 is made up of 13 amino acids. Germline V lookup: CDR1 MNHEY, CDR2 SVGAGI. V lost 6 bases and J 1 base, leaving 10 bases between the germline ends. The CDR3 DNA reads TGTGCCAGCAGCATAGGGGTATCCTACGAGCAGTACTTC. Encoded protein: CASSIGVSYEQYF.

The chain links TRBV9 to TRBJ1-1; D possibly corresponds to TRBD1 (5 bases). Trimming removed 4 bases at V and 1 base at J, with 14 bases between. This CDR3 is built from 15 residues. CDR1 is SGDLS, CDR2 YYNGEE, per germline. The CDR3 DNA reads TGTGCCAGCAGCACCCGACAGAATTCGAACACTGAAGCTTTCTTT. It specifies CASSTRQNSNTEAFF.

The chain couples TRBV5-4 to TRBJ2-5; 13 nucleotides match TRBD2. Germline lookup yields CDR1 SGHNT and CDR2 YYREEE (reference sequence). V dropped 0 bases and J dropped 7; count of bases not matched to a gene: 0. This CDR3 contains 14 residues. CDR3 sequence: CASSLGTSGGTQYF. The CDR3 DNA is TGTGCCAGCAGCTTGGGGACTAGCGGGGGGACCCAGTACTTC.

This rearrangement joins TRBV6-2 or TRBV6-3 to TRBJ1-1; the D gene is possibly TRBD1 (5 bases). Trimming removed 4 bases from V and 0 bases from J, with 12 bases in between. CDR3 length: 15 amino acids. From germline, CDR1 is MNHEY and CDR2 SVGEGT. The CDR3 nucleotides are TGTGCCAGCAGTTTTGACAGAGGAATGAACACTGAAGCTTTCTTT. Protein product: CASSFDRGMNTEAFF.

This clone was recorded a few times. This CDR3 is CASLPQGNNQPQHF. In DNA form, the CDR3 reads TGTGCCAGCCTACCACAGGGAAACAATCAGCCCCAGCATTTT. The rearrangement joins TRBV28 to TRBJ1-5; the D gene is possibly TRBD1 (6 bases). Germline CDR1 reads MDHEN; CDR2 reads SYDVKM. Trimming removed 8 bases at V and 3 bases at J, with 14 bases between. The CDR3 sequence is 14 residues long.

The chain joins TRBV6-5 to TRBJ2-2, with 8 nucleotides matching TRBD2. Germline V CDR1 and CDR2: MNHEY, SVGAGI. This CDR3 region has 13 residues. V lost 7 bases to trimming and J lost 7 bases; unmatched junction nucleotides: 5. CDR3 protein: CASTLTSVGELFF. The DNA for the CDR3 is TGTGCCAGCACTTTGACTAGCGTCGGGGAGCTGTTTTTT.

The chain's CDR3 is CATSLRPAGEQYF. CDR3 coding DNA: TGTGCCACCAGTCTTAGGCCCGCGGGGGAGCAGTACTTC. The V gene is TRBV15, the J gene TRBJ2-7; possibly TRBD2 for D (6 bases). Trimming took off 6 bases at V and 7 bases at J, with 16 bases between the two ends. Germline V CDR1 and CDR2: LNHNV, YYDKDF (reference sequence). This CDR3 region has 13 residues.

The chain carries TRBV7-3 and TRBJ2-1, with a possible D match to TRBD2 (5 bases). This CDR3 has 16 residues. The germline V and J ends were trimmed by 1 base and 4 bases, with 14 bases remaining between them. Germline CDR1 reads SGHTA; CDR2 reads FQGTGA. The CDR3 reads CASSLSSAGLYNEQFF. As DNA, the CDR3 is TGTGCCAGCAGCTTAAGTTCGGCGGGCCTTTACAATGAGCAGTTCTTC. Together with reference TRBV7-3 and TRBJ2-1, the CDR3 gives the full variable domain: GAGVSQTPSNKVTEKGKYVELRCDPISGHTALYWYRQSLGQGPEFLIYFQGTGAADDSGLPNDRFFAVRPEGSVSTLKIQRTERGDSAVYLCASSLSSAGLYNEQFFGPGTRLTVL.

The chain combines TRBV7-2 with TRBJ2-1; 8 bases align to TRBD1. CDR3 size: 14 residues. Germline V CDR1 and CDR2: SGHTA, FQGNSA. The J segment lost 6 bases and the V segment lost 4 bases, leaving 5 bases of the junction unmatched. The CDR3 sequence is CASSYRTGSNEQFF. Here the CDR3 DNA reads TGTGCCAGCAGCTACAGGACAGGGAGCAATGAGCAGTTCTTC.

V is TRBV24-1 and J is TRBJ1-5; tentative D call: TRBD1 (6 bases). The V gene lost 10 bases and the J gene lost 4 bases, with 13 bases spanning the gap. Germline-derived CDR1 and CDR2 are KGHDR and SFDVKD. The CDR3 sequence is 13 residues long. The CDR3 DNA reads as TGTGCCACAGCTTACAGGGAGAATCAGCCCCAGCATTTT. It specifies CATAYRENQPQHF.

This chain connects TRBV6-5 to TRBJ1-5, with 8 bases identical to TRBD1. CDR1 is MNHEY and CDR2 is SVGAGI in the germline V gene. The CDR3 extends over 15 amino acids. Losses at the gene ends were 6 bases for V and 6 bases for J; bases not matched to a gene: 10. The CDR3 loop is CASRTGSGGGQPQHF. The DNA for the CDR3 is TGTGCCAGCAGGACGGGATCAGGGGGCGGTCAGCCCCAGCATTTT.

V is TRBV5-4 and J is TRBJ2-1; 7 bases are a match to TRBD2. CDR3 length: 14 residues. The germline gives CDR1 SGHNT, CDR2 YYREEE (reference sequence). Trimming took 3 bases from V and 4 from J; bases not matched to a gene: 4. In DNA form, the CDR3 reads TGTGCCAGCAGCTCGGGGGGACCGTACAATGAGCAGTTCTTC. This encodes CASSSGGPYNEQFF. The full variable domain, its missing parts supplied by reference TRBV5-4 and TRBJ2-1, is ETGVTQSPTHLIKTRGQQVTLRCSSQSGHNTVSWYQQALGQGPQFIFQYYREEENGRGNFPPRFSGLQFPNYSSELNVNALELDDSALYLCASSSGGPYNEQFFGPGTRLTVL.

The chain joins TRBV5-4 to TRBJ2-1; TRBD2 aligns across 15 bases. The ends lost 4 bases at V and 6 bases at J; junction bases unmatched: 5. CDR1 SGHNT and CDR2 YYREEE come from the germline V gene (reference sequence). This CDR3 has 16 amino acids. The CDR3 spells CASSPRTSGRGNEQFF. The CDR3, as DNA: TGTGCCAGCAGCCCCCGGACTAGCGGGAGGGGCAATGAGCAGTTCTTC. Together with reference TRBV5-4 and TRBJ2-1, the CDR3 gives the full variable domain: ETGVTQSPTHLIKTRGQQVTLRCSSQSGHNTVSWYQQALGQGPQFIFQYYREEENGRGNFPPRFSGLQFPNYSSELNVNALELDDSALYLCASSPRTSGRGNEQFFGPGTRLTVL.

V gene TRBV5-1 combines with J gene TRBJ1-1, with a tentative D call TRBD1 (6 bases). CDR3 length equals 16 residues. Germline V gives CDR1 SGHRS, CDR2 YFSETQ. With 1 base removed from V and 3 bases from J, the gap between germline ends came to 16 bases. The chain's CDR3 is CASSLRAGQGYTEAFF. For the CDR3, the DNA is TGCGCCAGCAGCTTGAGGGCAGGGCAGGGGTACACTGAAGCTTTCTTT.

The chain couples TRBV28 to TRBJ2-3; 9 bases are a match to TRBD1. CDR1 is MDHEN, CDR2 SYDVKM, per germline. The CDR3 is 15 residues long. The trim removed 4 bases at V and 6 bases at J, leaving 8 bases unmatched. CDR3: CASSWGTGLGDTQYF. The CDR3 bases are TGTGCCAGCAGTTGGGGGACAGGGTTGGGGGATACGCAGTATTTT.

The V and J genes are TRBV30 and TRBJ2-2, with 7 bases identical to TRBD1. With 5 bases clipped from V and 7 bases from J, the junction kept 7 bases outside the gene matches. Per germline, CDR1 GTSNPN and CDR2 SVGIG (reference sequence). The CDR3 is made up of 13 amino acids. Here the CDR3 reads CAWGRDRVGELFF. CDR3 in DNA: TGTGCCTGGGGCCGGGACAGAGTCGGGGAGCTGTTTTTT.

The chain carries TRBV7-2 and TRBJ1-4, with D perhaps TRBD1 (5 bases). The germline V gene encodes CDR1 SGHTA and CDR2 FQGNSA. V lost 1 base to trimming and J lost 5 bases, with 11 bases between them. The CDR3 has 15 residues. As DNA, the CDR3 is TGTGCCAGCAGCTTAGACGGGGGAAAAAATGAAAAACTGTTTTTT. Translation: CASSLDGGKNEKLFF. The variable domain in full, completed from reference TRBV7-2 and TRBJ1-4, reads GAGVSQSPSNKVTEKGKDVELRCDPISGHTALYWYRQSLGQGLEFLIYFQGNSAPDKSGLPSDRFSAERTGGSVSTLTIQRTQQEDSAVYLCASSLDGGKNEKLFFGSGTQLSVL.

Note on this clone: Within the sample, other DNA sequences also encode this same CDR3. The V gene is TRBV19, the J gene TRBJ2-3; 7 bases agree with TRBD2. Germline loops: CDR1 LNHDA, CDR2 SQIVND (reference sequence). V lost 6 bases and J lost 0; bases outside the gene matches: 0. The CDR3 runs 13 residues. CDR3 coding DNA: TGTGCCAGTAGGGGAGGGAGCACAGATACGCAGTATTTT. It yields the protein CASRGGSTDTQYF. The full variable domain, its missing parts supplied by reference TRBV19 and TRBJ2-3, is DGGITQSPKYLFRKEGQNVTLSCEQNLNHDAMYWYRQDPGQGLRLIYYSQIVNDFQKGDIAEGYSVSREKKESFPLTVTSAQKNPTAFYLCASRGGSTDTQYFGPGTRLTVL.

The gene calls are TRBV19 and TRBJ1-1, with 7 positions matching TRBD1. This CDR3 comprises 16 residues. Germline-derived CDR1 and CDR2 are LNHDA and SQIVND (reference sequence). Trimming at V came to 8 bases and at J to 6 bases, leaving 18 bases not matched to a gene. This CDR3 reads CASWGQSRGGKAEAFF. CDR3 coding DNA: TGTGCCAGTTGGGGACAGTCCCGAGGGGGTAAGGCTGAAGCTTTCTTT. Based on the CDR3 plus reference TRBV19 and TRBJ1-1, the full variable domain is DGGITQSPKYLFRKEGQNVTLSCEQNLNHDAMYWYRQDPGQGLRLIYYSQIVNDFQKGDIAEGYSVSREKKESFPLTVTSAQKNPTAFYLCASWGQSRGGKAEAFFGQGTRLTVV.